The entry below describes one T cell receptor beta chain. The record originates from a study of blood T cell repertoires in COVID-19. In the study overall: COVID-19 samples, acute and convalescent, were from the United States, Italy and Spain. The cDNA or gDNA used as material had been derived from T cells, B-cell-depleted T cells, or PBMCs.

The CDR3 contains 18 residues. CDR1 is SGHTA and CDR2 is FQGNSA in the germline V gene. The junction had 10 bases not matched to a gene; V was cut back by 1 base and J by 4 bases. The assay was immunoSEQ multiplex PCR, and TCRdb's table has in-frame clones only and misses some. The sample carries hundreds of thousands of clones, 85% to 90% recorded once. The receptor comes from a man aged 80 or over with acute or convalescent COVID-19. This chain uses TRBV7-2 with TRBJ2-2; 9 bases fit TRBD2. The sample consisted of peripheral blood. The CDR3 DNA sequence: TGTGCCAGCAGCTTAGGTGTGATAGCGGGAGTAGTCACCGGGGAGCTGTTTTTT. Amino acids: CASSLGVIAGVVTGELFF.